This record looks at one TCR beta chain sequence and its context. This receptor's antigen is unknown. No much larger clone is present one base from it, and per-base qualities are unavailable. The sample belongs to a study of blood T cell repertoires in COVID-19 (dated by TCRdb to the early 2020s). As for the study more broadly: The collaborator samples originated in the United States, Italy and Spain and spanned the acute and convalescent phases of COVID-19. The material from the prospective study consisted of cDNA or gDNA derived from T cells, B-cell-depleted T cells, or PBMCs. Deeply sampled blood TCRbeta repertoires from subjects exposed to, actively infected with, or recovered from COVID-19 were included in the dataset. A freely available public database, intended as a resource for researchers studying the immune response to SARS-CoV-2, is where the repertoires were released. The samples were drawn from the first 160 participants of the ongoing ImmuneRACE study and from under 1,500 subjects provided by 6 global collaborators. Nearly every sample came with metadata listing a de-identified subject ID, COVID-19 status, age in years and sex. Where available, HLA class I and class II types were taken from metadata supplied by the sample provider and were not determined by assay-based typing.

Whole blood was collected in K2EDTA tubes by collaborating institutions according to the institutions' own protocols. For TCRbeta analysis, collaborator samples were shipped as frozen whole blood, as isolated PBMCs, or as DNA extracted from either sample type. General findings and caveats noted by the study authors: The amount of clinical and demographic metadata varied by source and participant and was provided uncurated.

Via the germline V gene, CDR1 is SNHLY and CDR2 FYNNEI. Inclusive of the bounding cysteine and phenylalanine, the CDR3 is 12 residues long. CDR3 DNA is the only sequence kept; it has 36 bases, read in frame from the first base. Cut back by 3 bases and 11 bases, the V and J ends lie 13 bases apart. TCRbeta CDR3 regions were amplified from genomic DNA by means of the immunoSEQ Assay, a bias-controlled multiplex PCR. Processing in the source paper ran as follows. The number of nucleated cells in each sample was estimated by amplification of reference gene primers within the assay. Sequence reads were collapsed and filtered to measure the absolute abundance of every unique TCRbeta CDR3 rearrangement. For each sample, productive Simpson clonality was calculated by taking the square root of Simpson's diversity index across productive rearrangements. As stored in TCRdb, this immuneACCESS dataset retains in-frame rearrangements with V and J assigned. A fraction of the clones does not appear; measured against another copy, unresolved V genes explain less than half of the discrepancy, and the remainder lacks a known reason. V, J and clone size derive from that table, while D and trimming were established from the DNA sequence. This sample gives under 300,000 clones in total; approximately 85% of them show up just once. Around 10% of the sample is in the top ten clones.

This sequence was found in a woman in her seventies with acute or convalescent COVID-19. Sequencing used peripheral blood. Recombination linked TRBV2 to TRBJ1-1; no confident D gene assignment can be made. The CDR3 protein is CASSDYSNGAFF. The DNA reads as follows: TGTGCCAGCAGTGATTACTCAAACGGTGCTTTCTTT.